This T cell receptor beta chain originates from a study of blood T cell repertoires in COVID-19. Overall study context: From T cells, B-cell-depleted T cells, or PBMCs came the material, which was cDNA or gDNA.

The data were produced by immunoSEQ multiplex PCR, yet TCRdb's version contains in-frame clones alone and is incomplete. In the table there are about 140,000 clones, 84% of which are singletons. About this clone itself: The identical CDR3 is also encoded by other nucleotide sequences in the sample.

The sequenced sample consisted of peripheral blood. The sequence came from a man aged 25 to 40 with COVID-19, enrolled during active disease.

CDR3 region: CASSPVGGSTDTQYF. The CDR3 DNA reads as TGTGCCAGCTCACCCGTTGGCGGGAGTACAGATACGCAGTATTTT. V gene TRBV18 combines with J gene TRBJ2-3; 7 bases match TRBD2. Germline V gene lookup returns CDR1 KGHSH and CDR2 LQKENI. V gave up 3 bases and J gave up 3 bases; unmatched junction bases: 6. The CDR3 runs to 15 residues.